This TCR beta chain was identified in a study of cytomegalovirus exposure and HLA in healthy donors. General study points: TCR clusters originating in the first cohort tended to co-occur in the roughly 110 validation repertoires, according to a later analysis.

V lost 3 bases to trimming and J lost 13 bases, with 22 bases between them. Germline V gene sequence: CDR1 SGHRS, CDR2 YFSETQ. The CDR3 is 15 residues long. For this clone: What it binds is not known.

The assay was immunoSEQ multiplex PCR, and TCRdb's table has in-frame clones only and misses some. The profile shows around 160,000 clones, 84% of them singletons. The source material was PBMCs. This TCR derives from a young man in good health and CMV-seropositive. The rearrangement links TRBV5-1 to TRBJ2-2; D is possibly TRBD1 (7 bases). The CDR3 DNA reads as TGCGCCAGCAGCTGGGGGGACAGTAGCCCATGGGGGCTGTTTTTT. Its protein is CASSWGDSSPWGLFF. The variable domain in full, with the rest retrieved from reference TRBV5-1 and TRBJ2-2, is KAGVTQTPRYLIKTRGQQVTLSCSPISGHRSVSWYQQTPGQGLQFLFEYFSETQRNKGNFPGRFSGRQFSNSRSEMNVSTLELGDSALYLCASSWGDSSPWGLFFGEGSRLTVL.